The next 32 T cell receptor beta chains were all read from a single sample in a study of T cells in narcolepsy. Measured with immunoSEQ multiplex PCR; TCRdb has only the in-frame clones, and not every one. This sample has around 24,000 clones, with almost 85% found just once. The sequenced sample consisted of CD45RA- memory CD4+ T cells from PBMCs. The receptors come from a human donor with narcolepsy.

This rearrangement joins TRBV28 to TRBJ2-6, with unresolved D. Germline CDR1 reads MDHEN; CDR2 reads SYDVKM. The V end was cut by 3 bases, the J end by 0 bases, with 15 bases between. This CDR3 has 18 residues. CDR3 bases: TGTGCCAGCAGTTTTGGTGGCAGGCGGTTCTCTGGGGCCAACGTCCTGACTTTC. Protein sequence: CASSFGGRRFSGANVLTF.

This clone was recorded a few times. The chain carries TRBV28 and TRBJ1-5; no clear D. Germline CDR1 is MDHEN and CDR2 is SYDVKM. V was trimmed by 3 bases and J by 2 bases, leaving 8 bases between them. The CDR3 runs to 14 residues. Written as DNA, the CDR3 is TGTGCCAGCAGTTTGGTCGCTGGCAATCAGCCCCAGCATTTT. The encoded protein is CASSLVAGNQPQHF. Using reference TRBV28 and TRBJ1-5 for the parts outside the CDR3, the full variable domain is DVKVTQSSRYLVKRTGEKVFLECVQDMDHENMFWYRQDPGLGLRLIYFSYDVKMKEKGDIPEGYSVSREKKERFSLILESASTNQTSMYLCASSLVAGNQPQHFGDGTRLSIL.

The gene calls are TRBV7-8 and TRBJ1-1; D is unresolved. This CDR3 region has 15 residues. V lost 2 bases, J lost 1 base, and 11 bases lay in between. Looked up from germline, CDR1 is SGHVS and CDR2 is FQNEAQ. This CDR3 reads CASSLNGKANTEAFF. In DNA, the CDR3 is TGTGCCAGCAGCTTAAATGGCAAAGCGAACACTGAAGCTTTCTTT.

The CDR3 DNA is TGTGCCAGCAGCTTAAGCTGGGGGGAAGGAAACACCATATATTTT. Translation: CASSLSWGEGNTIYF. The chain has TRBV7-8 and TRBJ1-3, with a possible D match to TRBD1 (5 bases). The CDR3 sequence is 15 residues long. Germline-derived CDR1 and CDR2 are SGHVS and FQNEAQ. Trimming took off 2 bases at V and 4 bases at J, with 12 bases between the two ends.

This chain links TRBV15 with TRBJ2-7; tentatively, D is TRBD2 (6 bases). The germline V gene encodes CDR1 LNHNV and CDR2 YYDKDF (reference sequence). V was shortened by 0 bases and J by 3 bases, with 9 bases between the two germline ends. The CDR3 runs 14 residues. CDR3 nucleotide sequence: TGTGCCACCAGCAGAGACAATAGCGGCTACGAGCAGTACTTC. Encoded protein: CATSRDNSGYEQYF.

V gene TRBV5-4 combines with J gene TRBJ2-1; D is unclear. V lost 4 bases, J lost 1 base, and 12 bases lay in between. The V gene's germline CDR1 is SGHNT and CDR2 YYREEE (reference sequence). The length of the CDR3 is 15 residues. This chain's CDR3 is CASSTPFPSYNEQFF. The CDR3 DNA follows: TGTGCCAGCAGCACTCCTTTTCCATCCTACAATGAGCAGTTCTTC.

The chain carries TRBV27 and TRBJ2-7; D is perhaps TRBD2 (6 bases). CDR1 is MNHEY and CDR2 is SMNVEV in the germline V gene (reference sequence). The CDR3 is 14 amino acids. V dropped 2 bases and J dropped 3 bases, with 11 bases sitting between them. CDR3 in DNA: TGTGCCAGCAGTTTAACAGGAGGGGACTACGAGCAGTACTTC. This translates into CASSLTGGDYEQYF.

The chain couples TRBV19 to TRBJ1-5, with TRBD1 matching over 8 bases. Germline CDR1 is LNHDA and CDR2 is SQIVND (reference sequence). The CDR3 is 16 residues long. CDR3 protein: CVPGDRRESSNQPQHF. CDR3 nucleotides: TGTGTCCCTGGGGACAGGCGAGAGAGTAGCAATCAGCCCCAGCATTTT.

This rearrangement joins TRBV6-4 to TRBJ1-5; the D gene is possibly TRBD1 (5 bases). V lost 4 bases and J lost 7, with 11 bases in between. Per germline, CDR1 MRHNA and CDR2 SNTAGT. The CDR3 consists of 13 residues. The CDR3 coding sequence is TGTGCCAGCAGTGTCGACCAGGGACAGCCCCAGCATTTT. Its protein product is CASSVDQGQPQHF.

The chain joins TRBV29-1 to TRBJ2-3; 7 bases are a match to TRBD1. The germline V gene encodes CDR1 SQVTM and CDR2 ANQGSEA. The CDR3 sequence is 15 residues long. The trim removed 2 bases at V and 2 bases at J, leaving 7 bases unmatched. The DNA for the CDR3 is TGCAGCGTTGAAAAACAGGGGACCCTCACAGATACGCAGTATTTT. It codes for CSVEKQGTLTDTQYF.

The chain combines TRBV7-9 with TRBJ2-1, with a weak D call TRBD2 (6 bases). V lost 6 bases and J 7 bases, leaving 7 bases between the germline ends. CDR1 is SEHNR and CDR2 is FQNEAQ in the germline V gene (reference sequence). This CDR3 has 11 amino acids. Here the CDR3 reads CASSRGNEQFF. DNA for the CDR3: TGTGCCAGCAGTCGGGGGAATGAGCAGTTCTTC.

This clone has more than one count but fewer than ten. The genes are TRBV10-1 and TRBJ2-3; D gene uncertain. CDR1 and CDR2 (germline): WNHNN, SYGVQD (reference sequence). V lost 2 bases, J lost 1 base, and 4 bases lay in between. CDR3 length: 13 amino acids. CDR3 DNA: TGCGCCAGCAGTGAGACCGGCACAGATACGCAGTATTTT. The encoded protein is CASSETGTDTQYF.

This chain joins TRBV18 and TRBJ1-1, with TRBD1 matching 10 bases. V gave up 3 bases and J gave up 3 bases; unmatched junction bases: 7. CDR3 length: 16 amino acids. Germline CDR1 reads KGHSH; CDR2 reads LQKENI. In DNA form, the CDR3 reads TGTGCCAGCTCACCTTCAGGGACAGGGGTGGACACTGAAGCTTTCTTT. It translates to CASSPSGTGVDTEAFF.

The chain is built from TRBV5-5 and TRBJ1-1, with a weak D call TRBD1 (5 bases). This CDR3 is built from 15 residues. Germline lookup yields CDR1 SGHKS and CDR2 YYEKEE (reference sequence). V lost 3 bases and J lost 1, with 13 bases in between. In DNA, the CDR3 is TGTGCCAGCAGCTCCTCATGGGGGAGGAACACTGAAGCTTTCTTT. This encodes CASSSSWGRNTEAFF. Supplemented by reference TRBV5-5 and TRBJ1-1, the full variable domain reads DAGVTQSPTHLIKTRGQQVTLRCSPISGHKSVSWYQQVLGQGPQFIFQYYEKEERGRGNFPDRFSARQFPNYSSELNVNALLLGDSALYLCASSSSWGRNTEAFFGQGTRLTVV.

V gene TRBV6-1 combines with J gene TRBJ2-1, with TRBD2 matching over 11 bases. The CDR3 contains 15 residues. The germline CDR1 and CDR2 sequences are MNHNS and SASEGT. Trimming at V came to 6 bases and at J to 7 bases, leaving 8 bases not matched to a gene. CDR3 coding DNA: TGTGCCAGCAGAACTAGCGGGAGCCTTCGGAATGAGCAGTTCTTC. This encodes CASRTSGSLRNEQFF.

The chain uses TRBV2 and TRBJ2-1; D is perhaps TRBD2 (5 bases). Germline V gene data show CDR1 as SNHLY and CDR2 as FYNNEI. Deletions cut 4 bases from V and 6 bases from J, with 16 bases between. This CDR3 is built from 15 residues. DNA of the CDR3: TGTGCCAGCAGTGCAAACAGCGGTCGTCCCAATGAGCAGTTCTTC. This sequence encodes CASSANSGRPNEQFF.

J is TRBJ2-3 and V is TRBV7-2, with 10 bases matching TRBD2. The trim removed 5 bases at V and 0 bases at J, leaving 5 bases unmatched. The V gene's germline CDR1 is SGHTA and CDR2 FQGNSA. The CDR3 runs to 16 residues. In DNA, the CDR3 is TGTGCCAGCAGCCCTAGCGGGGGACGTAGCACAGATACGCAGTATTTT. It translates to CASSPSGGRSTDTQYF.

This clone was recorded only once. V is TRBV7-6 and J is TRBJ1-1; the match to TRBD1 covers 9 bases. CDR3 size: 14 residues. Germline V gene lookup returns CDR1 SGHVS and CDR2 FNYEAQ. Trimming removed 3 bases from V and 5 bases from J; junction bases left unmatched: 4. CDR3 DNA sequence: TGTGCCAGCAGCTTGAGGACAGGGGTTACTGAAGCTTTCTTT. Amino acid sequence: CASSLRTGVTEAFF.

V gene TRBV5-8 combines with J gene TRBJ2-2, with D maybe TRBD2 (5 bases). The V end was cut by 0 bases, the J end by 4 bases, with 22 bases between. This CDR3 comprises 19 residues. The V gene's germline CDR1 is SGHTS and CDR2 YDEGEE. For the CDR3, the DNA is TGTGCCAGCAGCTTGGGACTCTCAACCCGGGCGGGTCTCACCGGGGAGCTGTTTTTT. Protein: CASSLGLSTRAGLTGELFF.

The J gene is TRBJ2-5, the V gene TRBV5-1; 7 bases agree with TRBD1. V lost 0 bases to trimming and J lost 5 bases; unmatched junction nucleotides: 13. The CDR3 covers 17 residues. Per germline, CDR1 SGHRS and CDR2 YFSETQ. The CDR3 spells CASSLVGQTSMRETQYF. CDR3 DNA: TGCGCCAGCAGCTTGGTGGGACAGACGTCCATGAGGGAGACCCAGTACTTC.

The chain couples TRBV28 to TRBJ1-2; no definite D call. Trimming cost V 7 bases and J 2 bases, with 14 bases left between them. Germline V gene lookup returns CDR1 MDHEN and CDR2 SYDVKM. CDR3 size: 14 residues. The CDR3 loop reads CASTPVGRNYGYTF. In DNA form, the CDR3 reads TGTGCCAGCACTCCAGTGGGCAGAAACTATGGCTACACCTTC.

The rearrangement links TRBV10-2 to TRBJ2-3, with a weak D call TRBD1 (6 bases). Looked up from germline, CDR1 is WSHSY and CDR2 is SAAADI. The V gene lost 8 bases and the J gene lost 5 bases, with 17 bases spanning the gap. CDR3 length: 14 amino acids. This chain's CDR3 is CASGWRLGGDTQYF. As DNA, the CDR3 is TGCGCCAGCGGGTGGCGGCTAGGGGGAGATACGCAGTATTTT.

V gene TRBV9 combines with J gene TRBJ1-5; perhaps TRBD1 as D (6 bases). Germline V CDR1 and CDR2: SGDLS, YYNGEE. The CDR3 covers 16 residues. With 4 bases removed from V and 4 bases from J, the gap between germline ends came to 18 bases. Here the CDR3 DNA reads TGTGCCAGCAGCCCGGGTGGAGGGGGGCCAAATCAGCCCCAGCATTTT. Residues: CASSPGGGGPNQPQHF.

The V and J genes are TRBV28 and TRBJ1-1, with D maybe TRBD1 (6 bases). This CDR3 comprises 15 residues. CDR1 and CDR2 from the germline V gene are MDHEN and SYDVKM. The V gene lost 3 bases and the J gene lost 4 bases, with 15 bases spanning the gap. The CDR3 is CASSLHLPRGTEAFF. CDR3 sequence (DNA): TGTGCCAGCAGTTTGCACCTCCCCAGGGGCACTGAAGCTTTCTTT.

J is TRBJ2-7 and V is TRBV28, with unresolved D. The CDR3 sequence is 11 residues long. Trimming pared 8 bases from V and 3 bases from J, leaving 8 bases between. Germline CDR1 and CDR2: MDHEN and SYDVKM. CDR3 in DNA: TGTGCCAGCGGTAGAAGCTACGAGCAGTACTTC. Translation: CASGRSYEQYF.

This clone was picked up one time. V gene TRBV19 combines with J gene TRBJ2-2; 12 bases align to TRBD2. The CDR3 runs 15 residues. V trimming: 4 bases; J trimming: 6 bases; junction bases outside the gene matches: 3. In germline, CDR1 is LNHDA, CDR2 SQIVND (reference sequence). CDR3 nucleotide sequence: TGTGCCAGTAGTAAACTAGCGGGAGGACCCGGGGAGCTGTTTTTT. Translated, it gives CASSKLAGGPGELFF. Drawing the rest from reference TRBV19 and TRBJ2-2, the complete variable domain is DGGITQSPKYLFRKEGQNVTLSCEQNLNHDAMYWYRQDPGQGLRLIYYSQIVNDFQKGDIAEGYSVSREKKESFPLTVTSAQKNPTAFYLCASSKLAGGPGELFFGEGSRLTVL.

The chain links TRBV10-3 to TRBJ2-1; D uncertain. CDR1 is ENHRY, CDR2 SYGVKD, per germline. The CDR3 runs to 13 residues. Trimming cost V 1 base and J 4 bases, with 5 bases left between them. CDR3 protein: CAISEFIYNEQFF. In DNA form, the CDR3 reads TGTGCCATCAGTGAGTTTATATACAATGAGCAGTTCTTC.

This clone has a handful of counts. This rearrangement joins TRBV29-1 to TRBJ2-2, with D perhaps assigned TRBD1 or TRBD2 (5 bases each). V was cut by 4 bases and J by 0 bases, with 12 bases left in between. Germline values: CDR1 SQVTM, CDR2 ANQGSEA. The CDR3 length is 15 residues. The CDR3 DNA sequence: TGCAGCGTTGTTGGGGGACCCTCGAACACCGGGGAGCTGTTTTTT. As protein: CSVVGGPSNTGELFF.

The gene calls are TRBV28 and TRBJ2-1; TRBD2 agrees at 7 bases. The CDR3 is made up of 15 amino acids. The trim removed 5 bases at V and 0 bases at J, leaving 4 bases unmatched. Per the germline V gene, CDR1 is MDHEN and CDR2 is SYDVKM. The CDR3 bases are TGTGCCAGCAGTCTGGGGGGGTACTCCTACAATGAGCAGTTCTTC. This encodes CASSLGGYSYNEQFF.

J is TRBJ1-5 and V is TRBV19; D not resolved. Germline CDR1 reads LNHDA; CDR2 reads SQIVND (reference sequence). The CDR3 is 15 amino acids. Trimming took 1 base from V and 2 from J, leaving 9 bases between them. CDR3 sequence: CASSIGLMGNQPQHF. The CDR3, as DNA: TGTGCCAGTAGTATAGGTCTGATGGGCAATCAGCCCCAGCATTTT. Based on the CDR3 plus reference TRBV19 and TRBJ1-5, the full variable domain is DGGITQSPKYLFRKEGQNVTLSCEQNLNHDAMYWYRQDPGQGLRLIYYSQIVNDFQKGDIAEGYSVSREKKESFPLTVTSAQKNPTAFYLCASSIGLMGNQPQHFGDGTRLSIL.

The gene calls are TRBV5-6 and TRBJ2-7; 7 bases match TRBD1. CDR1 and CDR2 from the germline V gene are SGHDT and YYEEEE. V shed 5 bases, J shed 8 bases, and the junction held 16 bases outside the gene matches. The CDR3 runs to 15 residues. CDR3: CASSLPQGQPGKQYF. The CDR3 region has the DNA TGTGCCAGCAGTTTGCCACAGGGGCAGCCTGGGAAGCAGTACTTC.

The V gene is TRBV7-2, the J gene TRBJ2-1; 7 nucleotides match TRBD1. After removal of 1 base from V and 5 bases from J, the junction contained 2 bases not matched to a gene. CDR1 and CDR2 from the germline V gene are SGHTA and FQGNSA. The CDR3 has 14 amino acids. The CDR3 here is CASSLGGTDNEQFF. DNA of the CDR3: TGTGCCAGCAGCTTAGGAGGGACAGACAATGAGCAGTTCTTC.